This is a list of T cell receptor beta chains from one sample in a study of blood T cells in healthy people across ages. TCRdb recomputed calls from the 5' RACE reads with MiXCR, one row per CDR3 protein. The table records roughly 900,000 distinct CDR3 sequences, about 30% of them present only once. Input material: blood. These TCRs come from a woman older than 75 in good health. The CDR3 runs from the conserved cysteine through the conserved F or W. D genes are given only for firm matches. Some rows have no size entry. The others give once, few or many, or a class for an expanded clone.

clone_size,cdr3_length,j_call,v_call,d_call,cdr3_nt,cdr3_aa
few,14,TRBJ2-4,TRBV6-1,.,TGTGCCAGCAGTGAAATAGTAGCCAAAAACATTCAGTACTTC,CASSEIVAKNIQYF
many,11,TRBJ2-1,TRBV20-1,.,TGCAGTGCGCGCACAAGGAATGAGCAGTTCTTC,CSARTRNEQFF
.,17,TRBJ2-1,TRBV4-3,TRBD2,TGCGCCAGCAGCTCCTCCCCGGGAGCGGGGGTTGACAATGAGCAGTTCTTC,CASSSSPGAGVDNEQFF
few,13,TRBJ1-1,TRBV20-1,.,TGCAGTGCAAGCCCCAGGTTGGGCACTGAAGCTTTCTTT,CSASPRLGTEAFF
once,15,TRBJ1-4,TRBV7-2,.,TGTGCCAGCAGCTTCAGCCAGGGGACGGGTGAAAAACTGTTTTTT,CASSFSQGTGEKLFF
few,14,TRBJ2-7,TRBV27,TRBD1,TGTGCCAGCAGTACGACAGGGACCCTCGCCGAGCAGTACTTC,CASSTTGTLAEQYF
few,15,TRBJ1-5,TRBV6-1,.,TGTGCCAGCAGTGAAGCCTCCCAGATGAATCAGCCCCAGCATTTT,CASSEASQMNQPQHF
few,13,TRBJ1-2,TRBV13,.,TGTGCCAGCAGGCGAAAGGGGGGGTATGGCTACACCTTC,CASRRKGGYGYTF
.,14,TRBJ2-5,TRBV7-2,.,TGTGCCAGCAGCTTAGATGTCGGACCGGAGACCCAGTACTTC,CASSLDVGPETQYF
.,13,TRBJ1-4,TRBV18,.,TGTGCCAGCCAAACAGCGTTAAATGAAAAACTGTTTTTT,CASQTALNEKLFF
.,13,TRBJ2-1,TRBV11-2,.,TGTGCCAGCAGCTTAGCTCGGGGGACTGAGCAGTTCTTC,CASSLARGTEQFF